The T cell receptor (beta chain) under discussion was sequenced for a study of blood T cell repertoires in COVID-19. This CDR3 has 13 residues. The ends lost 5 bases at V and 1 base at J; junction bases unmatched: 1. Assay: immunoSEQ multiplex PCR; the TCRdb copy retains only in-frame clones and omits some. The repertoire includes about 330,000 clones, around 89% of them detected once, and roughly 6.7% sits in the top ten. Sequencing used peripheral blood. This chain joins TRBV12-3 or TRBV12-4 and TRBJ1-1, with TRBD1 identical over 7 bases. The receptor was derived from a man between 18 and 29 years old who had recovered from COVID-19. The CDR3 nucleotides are TGTGCCAGCAGTAACAGGGGGAACACTGAAGCTTTCTTT. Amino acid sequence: CASSNRGNTEAFF.